The TCR beta chain under discussion was sequenced for a study of beta chain features in type 1 diabetes. Study-level results: Shorter TCRB CDR3s, moderately but significantly so, were found in Type 1 diabetes patients in all four CD4+ subsets. Researchers reported that naive, central memory and Treg TCRB repertoires appeared more similar in patients than in healthy donors.

cDNA synthesis used the whole RNA isolate, giving expressed TCRB sequences. TCRdb's copy holds only in-frame clones and misses some; the assay was immunoSEQ multiplex PCR. Counted here are a few hundred thousand clones, roughly 24% occurring once; the ten biggest clones make up around 0.011%. This clone appeared a few times. Its antigen is currently unknown. In the same sample, other DNA sequences code for this CDR3. Based on CD45RO/CCR7/CD25/CD127/CD95/CD27, CD4+ regulatory, stem cell-like memory, naive and central memory cells were sorted. The CDR3 has 16 amino acids. The germline gives CDR1 SGDLS, CDR2 YYNGEE. Trimming at V came to 0 bases and at J to 4 bases, leaving 1 base not matched to a gene.

The genes are TRBV9 and TRBJ2-2, with 12 bases identical to TRBD2. This TCR was recovered from a woman aged 25 to 39 with type 1 diabetes. The sample comprised naive CD4+ T cells from blood. The CDR3 DNA reads as TGTGCCAGCAGCGTAGGACTAGCGGGAGTCACCGGGGAGCTGTTTTTT. Translated: CASSVGLAGVTGELFF.